This T cell receptor beta chain was retrieved from a study of T cell responses to AZD1222 COVID-19 vaccine. In germline, CDR1 is MNHEY, CDR2 SMNVEV (reference sequence). The ends were cut back, 6 bases at V and 3 bases at J, with 21 bases in the middle. This CDR3 contains 18 residues. TCRdb's table, derived via immunoSEQ multiplex PCR, lists solely in-frame clones and lacks some. The sample comprises 130,000 or so clones, around 94% of which are singletons, and roughly 6.6% rests with the top ten. This chain connects TRBV27 to TRBJ1-6, with D maybe TRBD1 (6 bases). The sequencing used peripheral blood, collected on day 0 of AZD1222 vaccination. This clonotype was obtained from an adult in good health. The CDR3 nucleotides read TGTGCCAGCAGGACAACGCGAACTCGGACAGACTATAATTCACCCCTCCACTTT. The encoded protein is CASRTTRTRTDYNSPLHF.